Listed here are 16 T cell receptor beta chains from one sample, sequenced in a study of blood T cells in healthy people across ages. A second about 7 to 11 cycle PCR used barcoded and J-beta primers. TCRdb re-called the 5' RACE reads with MiXCR, one entry per CDR3 protein. The sample has more than 650,000 distinct CDR3 sequences, approximately 55% seen once. Sequencing was carried out using blood. These receptor sequences come from a man aged 80 or over in good health.

The rearrangement links TRBV20-1 to TRBJ2-7, with 7 bases aligning to TRBD1. The CDR3 runs 12 residues. Germline V gene lookup returns CDR1 DFQATT and CDR2 SNEGSKA (reference sequence). J was trimmed by 4 bases and V by 6 bases; bases with no gene match: 6. The CDR3 DNA sequence: TGCAGTGCCACCGGGACAGTATACGAGCAGTACTTC. It specifies CSATGTVYEQYF.

The genes are TRBV3-1 and TRBJ1-2; possibly TRBD1 for D (5 bases). Trimming removed 2 bases from V and 2 bases from J, with 21 bases in between. This CDR3 spans 18 amino acids. Germline values: CDR1 LGHDT, CDR2 YNNKEL (reference sequence). The CDR3 region is CASSQNLWGNTANYGYTF. The CDR3 DNA reads TGTGCCAGCAGCCAAAACCTCTGGGGGAATACTGCAAACTATGGCTACACCTTC. Full variable domain (remainder filled in from reference TRBV3-1 and TRBJ1-2): DTAVSQTPKYLVTQMGNDKSIKCEQNLGHDTMYWYKQDSKKFLKIMFSYNNKELIINETVPNRFSPKSPDKAHLNLHINSLELGDSAVYFCASSQNLWGNTANYGYTFGSGTRLTVV.

The chain combines TRBV20-1 with TRBJ2-1; D is perhaps TRBD2 (6 bases). The V end lost 0 bases, the J end lost 1 base, and 16 bases lay between the germline ends. The CDR3 extends over 17 amino acids. The germline CDR1 and CDR2 sequences are DFQATT and SNEGSKA (reference sequence). As DNA, the CDR3 is TGCAGTGCTAGAGACCCACTTGGGGGGAGATCCTACAATGAGCAGTTCTTC. It is translated as CSARDPLGGRSYNEQFF.

The gene calls are TRBV6-5 and TRBJ2-1, with D tentatively TRBD2 (6 bases). Trimming took off 3 bases at V and 8 bases at J, with 14 bases between the two ends. Germline V CDR1 and CDR2: MNHEY, SVGAGI. There are 14 residues in the CDR3. DNA for the CDR3: TGTGCCAGCAGTTATCGAGCGGGTCGAGATGAGCAGTTCTTC. Translated, it gives CASSYRAGRDEQFF.

The chain is built from TRBV7-2 and TRBJ1-2, with D possibly matching TRBD1 (6 bases). The V and J ends lost 2 bases and 4 bases respectively, with 14 bases between them. Germline V gene sequence: CDR1 SGHTA, CDR2 FQGNSA. The CDR3 is 15 residues long. CDR3 sequence: CASSLLGGLGYGYTF. Here the CDR3 DNA reads TGTGCCAGCAGCTTACTAGGGGGTTTGGGCTATGGCTACACCTTC.

A remark on this clonotype: Since a much larger clone is just one base distant, this may be a read error. This chain joins TRBV20-1 and TRBJ2-7; weak D call: TRBD2 (5 bases). From germline, CDR1 is DFQATT and CDR2 SNEGSKA (reference sequence). The CDR3 runs 12 residues. CDR3 region: CSTRGSYNEQYF. The CDR3 nucleotides are TGCAGTACTAGAGGGTCCTACAATGAGCAGTACTTC.

The rearrangement links TRBV12-3 or TRBV12-4 to TRBJ1-2; 10 bases agree with TRBD1. The CDR3 extends over 14 amino acids. V shed 4 bases and J 8 bases; nucleotides not matched to a gene: 7. CDR3 sequence reads: CASSSSGQGSGYTF. Here the CDR3 DNA reads TGTGCCAGCAGTTCCTCGGGACAGGGGAGCGGCTACACCTTC.

This clonotype was observed a few times. The V and J genes are TRBV6-1 and TRBJ2-6; the D is unclear. From germline, CDR1 is MNHNS and CDR2 SASEGT. The CDR3 is 18 amino acids. Deletions cut 5 bases from V and 1 base from J, with 18 bases between. The CDR3 here is CASSIPPGGHSGANVLTF. CDR3 bases: TGTGCCAGCAGTATCCCTCCCGGTGGTCATTCTGGGGCCAACGTCCTGACTTTC.

This clonotype was seen many times. The chain employs TRBV29-1 and TRBJ2-1; TRBD2 might be the D (5 bases). CDR1 SQVTM and CDR2 ANQGSEA come from the germline V gene. V was shortened by 5 bases and J by 9 bases, with 11 bases between the two germline ends. The CDR3 totals 11 residues. The CDR3: CSVWSGGEQFF. CDR3 coding DNA: TGCAGCGTTTGGAGTGGAGGTGAGCAGTTCTTC.

This clonotype was found a few times. The chain joins TRBV11-1 to TRBJ2-1; 12 bases map to TRBD2. The CDR3 has 14 amino acids. CDR1 and CDR2 (germline): SGHAT, FQDESV (reference sequence). V lost 5 bases, J lost 9 bases, and 5 bases stayed unmatched. CDR3 protein: CASSRLAGVFEQFF. CDR3 DNA sequence: TGTGCCAGCAGCCGACTAGCGGGAGTTTTTGAGCAGTTCTTC.

The chain's CDR3 is CSARPPGPSEQFF. CDR3 sequence (DNA): TGCAGTGCTAGGCCTCCCGGACCGTCGGAGCAGTTCTTC. This chain uses TRBV20-1 with TRBJ2-1; D unresolved. Trimming took off 3 bases at V and 10 bases at J, with 16 bases between the two ends. Germline V gene data show CDR1 as DFQATT and CDR2 as SNEGSKA (reference sequence). The CDR3 length is 13 residues.

This clonotype was seen once. The rearrangement joins TRBV11-2 to TRBJ2-7; no clear D. V shed 5 bases and J shed 5 bases, with 16 bases lying between them. CDR1 SGHAT and CDR2 FQNNGV come from the germline V gene. The CDR3 is made up of 14 amino acids. The CDR3 here is CASSRDSFSDEQYF. The CDR3 DNA reads as TGTGCCAGCAGCCGAGACTCGTTCTCAGACGAGCAGTACTTC.

The chain combines TRBV10-3 with TRBJ2-6, with D perhaps matching TRBD1 (5 bases). Per germline, CDR1 ENHRY and CDR2 SYGVKD. Trimming cost V 3 bases and J 1 base, with 16 bases left between them. This CDR3 is 18 amino acids long. The CDR3: CAISEGEGPDSGANVLTF. The CDR3 region has the DNA TGTGCCATCAGTGAAGGGGAAGGGCCCGATTCTGGGGCCAACGTCCTGACTTTC.

This chain links TRBV5-1 with TRBJ2-7; D may be TRBD1 or TRBD2 (5 bases each). Germline V gene lookup returns CDR1 SGHRS and CDR2 YFSETQ. This CDR3 comprises 14 residues. V was shortened by 4 bases and J by 12 bases, with 23 bases between the two germline ends. The CDR3 DNA reads as TGCGCCAGCAGCCCTTCCCTCGGGACGGAGACCCGGTACTTC. This encodes CASSPSLGTETRYF.

CDR3 nucleotides: TGCGCCAGCAGCTTGGTCGGGAGCACCTACAATGAGCAGTTCTTC. It is translated as CASSLVGSTYNEQFF. This chain uses TRBV5-1 with TRBJ2-1, with a tentative D call TRBD2 (6 bases). Germline values: CDR1 SGHRS, CDR2 YFSETQ. Trimming took 0 bases from V and 2 from J, leaving 9 bases between them. The CDR3 contains 15 residues.

The chain employs TRBV5-1 and TRBJ2-1; TRBD2 agrees at 8 bases. This CDR3 is built from 15 residues. Germline loops: CDR1 SGHRS, CDR2 YFSETQ. The junction had 6 bases not matched to a gene; V was cut back by 2 bases and J by 5 bases. The CDR3 spells CASSLAGEANNEQFF. The DNA of the CDR3 is TGCGCCAGCAGCTTAGCGGGAGAGGCAAACAATGAGCAGTTCTTC.